Detailed here is one TCR beta chain. Antigen: not known. The method was immunoSEQ multiplex PCR; TCRdb's version includes in-frame clones alone and lacks a portion of them. The sample has roughly 21,000 clones; approximately 84% are singletons. Stated time point: week 47, end of study. Each dose delivered 300 ug of mutant IDH1 20-mer peptide subcutaneously with imiquimod. These data belong to a study of a mutant IDH1 vaccine in newly diagnosed glioma. Across the study: Vaccines were begun 4-6 weeks after radiotherapy alone, or with temozolomide cycles.

CDR1 and CDR2 from the germline V gene are KGHSH and LQKENI. The CDR3 loop spans 15 amino acids. V lost 3 bases and J 1 base, leaving 11 bases between the germline ends. This receptor was obtained from a man aged 40-50 years with glioma. This chain links TRBV18 with TRBJ2-3; D gene uncertain. The sample consisted of PBMCs, taken from a glioma patient whose treatment included an IDH1 peptide vaccine. In DNA, the CDR3 is TGTGCCAGCTCACCTTATGGCGAGGGCACAGATACGCAGTATTTT. Amino acids: CASSPYGEGTDTQYF.